This T cell receptor (beta chain) was found in a study of human T cells and chemical hapten exposure. Time point noted: patch test 3, about 24 weeks after DPC sensitization. Stated treatment: therapeutic diphenylcyclopropenone sensitization with weekly scalp DPC. TCRdb ran MiXCR on the RACE reads and lists one entry per CDR3 protein. The sample gives 95,000 to 150,000 distinct CDR3 sequences, about 10% of which show up once; over 2% is in the top ten. This clonotype showed up just a few times. Its matching antigen is unknown. Germline V gene lookup returns CDR1 MNHNY and CDR2 SVGAGI (reference sequence). The CDR3 spans 17 residues. The V and J ends lost 6 bases and 5 bases, in that order; junction bases with no gene match: 8. Study-wide points: A positive correlation with patch test score was shown by PT1 expanded TCR counts.

This receptor was taken from a woman in her forties or fifties with alopecia areata. Some clones in this sample may be carry-over from other donors' samples. V gene TRBV6-6 combines with J gene TRBJ2-1; 15 bases map to TRBD2. The input for sequencing was whole blood, taken in connection with sensitization to the hapten diphenylcyclopropenone (DPC). CDR3 DNA sequence: TGTGCCAGCAGCCGGGGACTAGCGGGGGGTTCGGACAATGAGCAGTTCTTC. Its protein is CASSRGLAGGSDNEQFF.